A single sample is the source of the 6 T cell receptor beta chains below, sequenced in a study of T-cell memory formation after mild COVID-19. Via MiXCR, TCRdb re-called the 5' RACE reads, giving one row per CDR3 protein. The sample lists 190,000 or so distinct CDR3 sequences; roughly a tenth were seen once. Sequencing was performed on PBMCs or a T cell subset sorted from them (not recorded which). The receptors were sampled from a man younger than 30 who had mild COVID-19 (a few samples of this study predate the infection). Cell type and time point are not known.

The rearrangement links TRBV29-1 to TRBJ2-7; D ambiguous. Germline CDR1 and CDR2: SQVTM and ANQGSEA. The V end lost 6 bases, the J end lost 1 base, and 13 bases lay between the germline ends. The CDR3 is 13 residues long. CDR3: CSVALTKSYEQYF. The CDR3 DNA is TGCAGCGTCGCCTTGACGAAGTCCTACGAGCAGTACTTC.

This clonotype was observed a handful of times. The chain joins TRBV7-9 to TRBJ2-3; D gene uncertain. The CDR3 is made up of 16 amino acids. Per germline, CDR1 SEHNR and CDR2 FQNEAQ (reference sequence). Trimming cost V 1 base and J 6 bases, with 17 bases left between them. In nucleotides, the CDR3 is TGTGCCAGCAGCTTAGGGCCGGAAGGGTCGGCGGATACGCAGTATTTT. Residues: CASSLGPEGSADTQYF.

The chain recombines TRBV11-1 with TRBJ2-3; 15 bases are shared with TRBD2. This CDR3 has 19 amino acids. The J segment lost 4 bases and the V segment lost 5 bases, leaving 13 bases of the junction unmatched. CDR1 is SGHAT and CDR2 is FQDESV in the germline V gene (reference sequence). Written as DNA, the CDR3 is TGTGCCAGCAGCCCCGGACTAGCGGGGGGGCCCATGTCAGCAGATACGCAGTATTTT. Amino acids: CASSPGLAGGPMSADTQYF.

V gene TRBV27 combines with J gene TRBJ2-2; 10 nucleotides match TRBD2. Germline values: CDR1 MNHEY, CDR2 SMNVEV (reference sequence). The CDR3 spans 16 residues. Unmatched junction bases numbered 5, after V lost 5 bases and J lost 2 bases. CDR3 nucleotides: TGTGCCAGCAGTCCCCTAGCGGGGGCCAACACCGGGGAGCTGTTTTTT. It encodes CASSPLAGANTGELFF.

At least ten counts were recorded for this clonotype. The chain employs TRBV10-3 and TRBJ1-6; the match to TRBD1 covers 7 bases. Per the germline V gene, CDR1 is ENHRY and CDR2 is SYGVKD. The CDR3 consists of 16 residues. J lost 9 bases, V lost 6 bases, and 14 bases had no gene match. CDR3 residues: CAISQGTGTAPSPLHF. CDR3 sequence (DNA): TGTGCCATCAGCCAAGGGACCGGGACAGCACCTTCACCCCTCCACTTT.

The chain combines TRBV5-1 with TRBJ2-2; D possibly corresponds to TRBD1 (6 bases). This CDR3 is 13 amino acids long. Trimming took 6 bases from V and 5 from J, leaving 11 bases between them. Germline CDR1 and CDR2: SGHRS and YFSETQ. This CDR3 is CASTQQGTGELFF. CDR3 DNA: TGCGCCAGCACCCAACAGGGAACCGGGGAGCTGTTTTTT.